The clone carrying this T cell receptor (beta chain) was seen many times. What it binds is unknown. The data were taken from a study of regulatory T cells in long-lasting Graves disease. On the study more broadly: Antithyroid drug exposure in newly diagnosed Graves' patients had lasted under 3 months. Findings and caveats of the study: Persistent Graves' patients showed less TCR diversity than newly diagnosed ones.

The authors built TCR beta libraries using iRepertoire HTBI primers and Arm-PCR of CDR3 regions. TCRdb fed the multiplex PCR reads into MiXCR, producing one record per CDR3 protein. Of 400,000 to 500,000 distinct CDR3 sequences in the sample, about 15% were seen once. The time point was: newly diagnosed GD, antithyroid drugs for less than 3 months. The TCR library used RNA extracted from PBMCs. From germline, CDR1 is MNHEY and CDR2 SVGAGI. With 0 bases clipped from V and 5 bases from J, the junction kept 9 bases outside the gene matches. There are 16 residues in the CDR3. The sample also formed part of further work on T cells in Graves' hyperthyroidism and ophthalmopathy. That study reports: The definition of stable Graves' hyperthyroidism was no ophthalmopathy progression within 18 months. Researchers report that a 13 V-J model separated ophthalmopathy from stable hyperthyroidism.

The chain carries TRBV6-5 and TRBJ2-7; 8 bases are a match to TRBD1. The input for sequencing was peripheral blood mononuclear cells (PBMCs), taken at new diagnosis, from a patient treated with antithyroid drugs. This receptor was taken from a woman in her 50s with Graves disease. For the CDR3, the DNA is TGTGCCAGCAGTTACTCGTATCGGACAGGGAGACACGAGCAGTACTTC. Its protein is CASSYSYRTGRHEQYF.